This entry is about one T cell receptor (beta chain). This clonotype was seen more than once but under ten times. What this receptor recognizes is not known. Base quality data are lacking; no much larger clone is found one base away. The data were taken from a study of post-analysis software for immune sequencing data (dated by TCRdb to about 2015). Study-wide context: Recorded disease courses included relapsing-remitting, secondary progressive and progressive-relapsing multiple sclerosis, with some patients lacking subtype annotation. Patient repertoires were compared against about a dozen previously published healthy control repertoires from donors aged about 6 to 25 years. A subset of samples was prepared in parallel using single-end sample barcoding, then pooled and co-amplified after Illumina adapter ligation. The full study reports these points: Direct clustering with F measure revealed strong co-clustering of samples prepared in the same batch, which led to a batch-effect correction. The control group was slightly older than the multiple sclerosis patient group. Multiple sclerosis patients had significantly lower normalized Chao1 diversity than controls, a result that suggests substantial peripheral T-cell clonal expansion.

Library preparation was by PCR. TCRdb shows the sequencer as Illumina HiSeq 2500. To reduce PCR and sequencing biases, unique molecular identifiers were incorporated into the TCR beta cDNA libraries. Per 1 to 10 million input T cells, roughly 500,000 cDNA molecules were obtained, such that each molecule approximated one T cell. The patient libraries were prepared and sequenced using the same protocol as the earlier healthy control dataset. Samples belonging to the same batch were prepared together, multiplexed and sequenced on a shared HiSeq lane. As for the original processing: MIGEC handled the raw barcoded reads, throwing out single-read molecular identifier groups before consensus assembly and CDR3 extraction. VDJtools was used for post-analysis of the clonotype tables, and diversity was normalized by down-sampling every dataset to the size of the smallest sample. In repertoire overlap clustering, CDR3 amino acid sequences, but not nucleotide sequences, were matched to correct batch-related cross-sample contamination. Starting from the raw public reads, TCRdb applied fastp trimming at Q25, assembled clones with MiXCR and retained in-frame beta chains. Rows with a matching CDR3 protein are joined into one entry that keeps the most common DNA and genes. The V and J calls come from TCRdb's annotation, not from the publication. Here the sample has fewer than 700,000 distinct CDR3 sequences; around 44% occur a single time. Clones ranked in the top ten supply around 1.7% of the sample.

To demonstrate the VDJtools post-analysis software, the study profiled TCR beta repertoires from the peripheral blood of around 13 young patients with multiple sclerosis. The multiple sclerosis patients were children and adolescents ranging in age from 6 to 15 years. The sequencing input was blood. This clonotype originated in a girl between 5 and 17 years old with multiple sclerosis.

This receptor carries the CDR3 CASSSTLGWETQYF. The bases are TGTGCCAGCAGCTCGACCTTGGGATGGGAGACCCAGTACTTC. The V and J segments used are TRBV5-5 and TRBJ2-7, with the D gene uncertain. The closer fit of TRBJ2-5 to the DNA end suggests the J call may be wrong. Taken from the germline V gene (reference sequence), the CDR1 and CDR2 loops are SGHKS and YYEKEE. The CDR3 covers 14 residues, taking in both the cysteine and the phenylalanine. The entry retains the CDR3 DNA only, 42 bases that are in frame from base 1.